The clone carrying this T cell receptor (beta chain) has just a few counts. Its specificity is unknown. The entry originates in a study of cytomegalovirus exposure and HLA in healthy donors. The study's findings and limits: Some V segments, TRBV6-2 and TRBV6-3 among them, were indistinguishable and were therefore excluded.

Use of 60 Vbeta and 13 Jbeta primers characterized the PCR. This table comes from immunoSEQ multiplex PCR, and its TCRdb copy is limited to in-frame clones, with some not included. The data contain some 160,000 clones, 65% to 85% of them singletons. The CDR3 covers 15 residues. Losses at the gene ends were 6 bases for V and 6 bases for J; bases not matched to a gene: 11. Germline values: CDR1 SGHTS, CDR2 YDEGEE. Sequencing was done on a sample of PBMCs. This chain joins TRBV5-8 and TRBJ1-2, with 10 bases lining up with TRBD1. This TCR was sampled from a male donor in good health and CMV-seronegative. CDR3 residues: CASTPPDRGWNGYTF. The CDR3 nucleotides read TGTGCCAGCACCCCGCCGGACAGGGGGTGGAATGGCTACACCTTC.